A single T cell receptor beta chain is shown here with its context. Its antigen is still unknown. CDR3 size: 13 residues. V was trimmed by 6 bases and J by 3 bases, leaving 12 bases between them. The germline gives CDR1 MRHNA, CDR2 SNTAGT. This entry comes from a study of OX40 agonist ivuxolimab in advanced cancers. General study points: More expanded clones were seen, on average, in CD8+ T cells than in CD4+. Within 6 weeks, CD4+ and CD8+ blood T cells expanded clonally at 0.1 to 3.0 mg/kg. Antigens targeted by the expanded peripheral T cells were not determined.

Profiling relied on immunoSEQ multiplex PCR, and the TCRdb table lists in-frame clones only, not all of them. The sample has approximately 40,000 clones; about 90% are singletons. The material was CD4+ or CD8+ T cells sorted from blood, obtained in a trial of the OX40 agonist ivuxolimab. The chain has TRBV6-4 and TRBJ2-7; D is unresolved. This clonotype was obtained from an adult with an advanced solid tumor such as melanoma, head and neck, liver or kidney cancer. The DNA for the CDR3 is TGTGCCAGCAGCTTGGAAGTTGGCTACGAGCAGTACTTC. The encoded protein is CASSLEVGYEQYF.